This T cell receptor beta chain comes out of a study of T cells in Graves' hyperthyroidism and ophthalmopathy (dated by TCRdb to the late 2010s). For the wider study: Peripheral blood samples were taken at the time of initial diagnosis, prior to any treatment. Whether ophthalmopathy could be predicted prospectively was tested in an independent validation cohort made up of roughly 20 hyperthyroidism patients plus 17 patients who later progressed to ophthalmopathy. The paper describes TCR Vbeta CDR3 sequencing of 140 or so peripheral blood samples, made up of some 42 ophthalmopathy patients, around 78 hyperthyroidism patients and some 17 progressor patients. TCR V-J signatures able to tell the groups apart were searched for in a discovery cohort of approximately 95 patients, of whom 40 to 45 had Graves' ophthalmopathy and around 56 had stable Graves' hyperthyroidism. The approximately 90 discovery patients were divided at random into training and test sets in a 7:3 ratio. After blood sampling, hyperthyroidism patients were treated with methimazole at a starting dose of 30 mg daily, and ophthalmopathy patients were treated with high-dose intravenous methylprednisolone. Thyroid tissue and blood T-cell repertoires from six Graves' hyperthyroidism patients were also compared in the study.

The TCR beta CDR3 regions were amplified from RNA transcripts. The TCR CDR3 was subjected to a first round of RT-PCR using the HTBI primer set and the Qiagen OneStep RT-PCR kit. Libraries were constructed in a second round of multiplex PCR, after which size selection and purification were carried out. The libraries were sequenced on an Illumina HiSeq2000 using paired-end 100 bp reads. Regarding the original processing steps: SOAPnuke was used to process the raw data, removing reads that contained adapters or uncalled bases, had a mean Phred below 15, or lacked an exact match to the constant primer or identifier. High-quality paired reads were merged with COPE v1.2.5, and unique nucleotide sequences were defined as clonotypes. Clonotypes were aligned to IMGT TRBV, TRBD and TRBJ reference segments using MiTCR v1.1. Only V-J combinations with frequency above 0.0001, covering about 99% of repertoires, were analysed. The TCS score was defined as the ratio of F50 (clonal expansion) to E x V (chaos), calculated using BLOSUM62-based TCRdist between CDR3 peptides within each V-J. Welch's t-statistics and random forest reduced 500 to 550 V-J features to fewer than 15, which were used in a naive Bayes classifier (R e1071). TCRdb trimmed the raw reads at Q25, called clones with MiXCR and kept productive beta chains. For every CDR3 protein sequence, its rows merge into one entry that carries the most common genes and DNA. TCRdb, not the authors, supplied the V and J calls. This sample holds 600,000 to 650,000 distinct CDR3 sequences; less than 25% were observed only once. The ten largest clones take up 30% to 40% of the sample.

Broad study findings and their caveats: Most expanded thyroid clonotypes (frequency above 0.001) were also found in blood, which suggests that blood repertoires may mirror thyroid immune responses. In validation, progression to ophthalmopathy was predicted by the model with more than 65% sensitivity and approximately 78% specificity, a median of roughly six months before onset. Sample size was not statistically predetermined, and investigators were not blinded to group allocation. In cross-validation, a model built on a 13 V-J signature told ophthalmopathy apart from stable hyperthyroidism with roughly 87% sensitivity and around 83% specificity, and in testing the same model reached 80%/75%.

In the germline V gene (reference sequence), CDR1 corresponds to LGHDT and CDR2 to YNNKEL. The CDR3 spans 16 residues, from the cysteine through the phenylalanine. Only the CDR3 region is kept as DNA, spanning 48 bases read in frame from base 1. Relative to germline, V is missing 0 bases and J is missing 8 bases, with 10 bases of the junction outside any gene match. Ophthalmopathy patients had moderately to severely active disease, Clinical Activity Score of at least 3, NOSPECS grade of at least 4, and duration under 3 months. The study excluded patients with uncontrolled infections, other autoimmune diseases, pregnancy or lactation. Diagnoses relied on clinical symptoms, serum thyroxine and TRAb, thyroid ultrasound and orbital computed tomography. PBMCs were separated from roughly 10 ml of fresh peripheral blood using Ficoll-Paque density gradient centrifugation. Total RNA was extracted using Trizol reagent, and RNA quality was assessed on an Agilent 2100 Bioanalyzer.

As concerns this clonotype: The antigen this receptor binds is unknown. Within one base of it there is no much larger clone, and no base qualities were kept.

The sequenced sample was blood. The rearranged chain carries TRBV3-1 and TRBJ2-3; the central 8 bases match TRBD2. This clonotype was sampled from a young man with Graves' ophthalmopathy. The CDR3 has the sequence CASSQELNGRAITQYF. The bases read TGTGCCAGCAGCCAAGAGTTGAACGGGAGGGCCATTACGCAGTATTTT.